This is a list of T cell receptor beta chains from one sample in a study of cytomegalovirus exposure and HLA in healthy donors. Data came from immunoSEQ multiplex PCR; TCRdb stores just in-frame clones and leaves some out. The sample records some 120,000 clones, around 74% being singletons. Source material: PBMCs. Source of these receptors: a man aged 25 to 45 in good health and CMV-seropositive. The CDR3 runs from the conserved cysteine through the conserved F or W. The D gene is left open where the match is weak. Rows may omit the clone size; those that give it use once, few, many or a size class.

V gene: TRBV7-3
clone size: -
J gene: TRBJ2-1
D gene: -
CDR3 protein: CASSLTSTGNKQFF
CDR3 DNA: TGTGCCAGCAGCTTAACGTCGACAGGTAATAAGCAGTTCTTC

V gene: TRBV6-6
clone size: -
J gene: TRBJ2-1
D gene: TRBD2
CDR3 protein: CASSSERGGYNEQFF
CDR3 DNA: TGTGCCAGCAGTTCAGAGCGGGGGGGCTACAATGAGCAGTTCTTC

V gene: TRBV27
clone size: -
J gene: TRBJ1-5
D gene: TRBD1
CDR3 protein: CASSLTRTGVAQHF
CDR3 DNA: TGTGCCAGCAGTTTAACCCGGACAGGGGTTGCCCAGCATTTT

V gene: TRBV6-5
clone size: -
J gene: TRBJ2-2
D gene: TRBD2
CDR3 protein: CASSQSSGGELFF
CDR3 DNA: TGTGCCAGCAGTCAGTCTAGCGGGGGGGAGCTGTTTTTT

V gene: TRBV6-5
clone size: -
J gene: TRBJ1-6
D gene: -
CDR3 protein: CASRTTGINSPLHF
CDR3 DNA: TGTGCCAGCAGAACTACAGGGATTAATTCACCCCTCCACTTT

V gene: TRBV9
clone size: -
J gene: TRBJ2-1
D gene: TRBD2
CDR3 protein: CASRPWGAGVYNEQFF
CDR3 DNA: TGTGCCAGCAGGCCATGGGGAGCGGGGGTCTACAATGAGCAGTTCTTC

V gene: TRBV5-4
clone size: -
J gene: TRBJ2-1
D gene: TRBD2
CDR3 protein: CASSYRTSGRSSYNEQFF
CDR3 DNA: TGTGCCAGCAGTTATAGGACTAGCGGGCGTAGCTCCTACAATGAGCAGTTCTTC

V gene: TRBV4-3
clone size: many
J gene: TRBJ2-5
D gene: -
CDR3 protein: CASSQADSWRETQYF
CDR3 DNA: TGCGCCAGCAGCCAAGCTGACAGCTGGAGAGAGACCCAGTACTTC

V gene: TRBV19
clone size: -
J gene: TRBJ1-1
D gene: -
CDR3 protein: CASSISGIAEAFF
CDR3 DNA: TGTGCCAGTAGTATTTCGGGTATAGCTGAAGCTTTCTTT

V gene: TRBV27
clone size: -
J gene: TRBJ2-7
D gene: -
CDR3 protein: CASSQRSRSYEQYF
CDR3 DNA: TGTGCCAGTTCCCAACGGTCTCGCTCCTACGAGCAGTACTTC

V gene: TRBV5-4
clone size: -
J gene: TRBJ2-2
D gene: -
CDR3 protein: CASRALRGTHTNTGELFF
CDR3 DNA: TGTGCCAGCAGGGCTTTACGTGGGACACACACGAACACCGGGGAGCTGTTTTTT

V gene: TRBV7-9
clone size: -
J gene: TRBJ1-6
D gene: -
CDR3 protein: CSSSFFSVYYNSPLHF
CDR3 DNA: TGTTCCAGCAGCTTTTTTTCGGTCTACTATAATTCACCCCTCCACTTT

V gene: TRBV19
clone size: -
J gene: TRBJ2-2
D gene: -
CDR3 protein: CASSPWDTTNTGELFF
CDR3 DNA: TGTGCCAGTAGCCCCTGGGACACCACGAACACCGGGGAGCTGTTTTTT

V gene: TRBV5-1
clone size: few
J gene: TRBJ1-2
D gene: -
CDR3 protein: CASSLGRQYGYTF
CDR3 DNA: TGCGCCAGCAGCTTGGGCAGGCAGTATGGCTACACCTTC

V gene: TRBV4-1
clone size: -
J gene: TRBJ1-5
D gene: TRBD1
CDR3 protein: CASSPRSTGGQQPQHF
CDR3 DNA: TGCGCCAGCAGCCCCCGATCTACAGGGGGGCAGCAGCCCCAGCATTTT

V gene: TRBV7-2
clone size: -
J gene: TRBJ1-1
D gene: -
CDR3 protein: CASSLGAGRTEAFF
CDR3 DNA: TGTGCCAGCAGCTTAGGGGCAGGGCGGACTGAAGCTTTCTTT

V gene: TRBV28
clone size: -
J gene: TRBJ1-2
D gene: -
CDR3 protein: CASSSLRGYTF
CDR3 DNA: TGTGCCAGCAGCTCCCTTAGAGGCTACACCTTC

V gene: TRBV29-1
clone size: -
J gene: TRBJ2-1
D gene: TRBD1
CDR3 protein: CSVDTERQGLNEQFF
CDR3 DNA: TGCAGCGTGGACACCGAAAGACAGGGTCTTAATGAGCAGTTCTTC

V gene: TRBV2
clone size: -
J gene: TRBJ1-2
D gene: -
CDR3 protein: CAGSTVRNYGYTF
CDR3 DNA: TGTGCCGGATCGACAGTCAGGAACTATGGCTACACCTTC

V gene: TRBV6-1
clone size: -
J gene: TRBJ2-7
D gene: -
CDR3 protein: CASSEVGRTLSYEQYF
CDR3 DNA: TGTGCCAGCAGTGAGGTCGGCAGGACTCTCTCCTACGAGCAGTACTTC

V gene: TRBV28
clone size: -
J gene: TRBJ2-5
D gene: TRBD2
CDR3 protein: CATSDWGSGGQETQYF
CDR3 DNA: TGTGCCACCTCGGACTGGGGTAGCGGGGGCCAAGAGACCCAGTACTTC

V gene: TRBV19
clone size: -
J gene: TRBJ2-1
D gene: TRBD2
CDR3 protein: CASSTTLRGGTNEQFF
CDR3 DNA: TGTGCCAGTAGTACAACTCTCCGCGGGGGGACCAATGAGCAGTTCTTC

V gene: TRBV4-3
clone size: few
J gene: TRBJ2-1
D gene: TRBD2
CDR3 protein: CASSQGSGLYNEQFF
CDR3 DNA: TGCGCCAGCAGCCAAGGTAGCGGGTTATACAATGAGCAGTTCTTC

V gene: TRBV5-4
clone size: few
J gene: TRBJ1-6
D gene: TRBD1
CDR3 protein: CASSSGTGQNSPLHF
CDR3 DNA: TGTGCCAGCAGCTCCGGGACAGGTCAAAATTCACCCCTCCACTTT

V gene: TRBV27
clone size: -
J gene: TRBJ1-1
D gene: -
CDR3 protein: CASSLKGLRPNTEAFF
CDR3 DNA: TGTGCCAGCAGTTTAAAGGGGTTGAGACCGAACACTGAAGCTTTCTTT

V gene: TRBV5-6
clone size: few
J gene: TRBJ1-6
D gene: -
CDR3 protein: CASSRGGEYNSPLHF
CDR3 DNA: TGTGCCAGCAGCCGAGGAGGGGAATATAATTCACCCCTCCACTTT

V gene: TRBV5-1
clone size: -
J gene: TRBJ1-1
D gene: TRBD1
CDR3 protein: CASRVGPGQWANTEAFF
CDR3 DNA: TGCGCCAGCAGGGTGGGGCCGGGACAGTGGGCGAACACTGAAGCTTTCTTT

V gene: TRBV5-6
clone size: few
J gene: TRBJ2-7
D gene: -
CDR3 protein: CASSLSGTYEQYF
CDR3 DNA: TGTGCCAGCAGCTTGTCAGGAACCTACGAGCAGTACTTC

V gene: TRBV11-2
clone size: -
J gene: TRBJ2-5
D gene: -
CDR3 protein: CASSLGSGKETQYF
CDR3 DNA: TGTGCCAGCAGCTTAGGATCAGGGAAAGAGACCCAGTACTTC

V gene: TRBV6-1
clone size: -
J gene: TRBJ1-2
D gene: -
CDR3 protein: CASSVRGFSYGYTF
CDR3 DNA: TGTGCCAGCAGTGTAAGGGGGTTTTCCTATGGCTACACCTTC

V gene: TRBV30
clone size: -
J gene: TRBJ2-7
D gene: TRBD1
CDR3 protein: CACSGGHSYEQYF
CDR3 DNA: TGTGCCTGTTCAGGGGGCCACTCCTACGAGCAGTACTTC

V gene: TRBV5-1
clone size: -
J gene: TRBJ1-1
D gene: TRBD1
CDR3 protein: CASSFGQGAEAFF
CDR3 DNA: TGCGCCAGCAGCTTCGGACAGGGGGCTGAAGCTTTCTTT

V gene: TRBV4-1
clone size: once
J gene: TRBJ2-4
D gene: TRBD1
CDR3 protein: CASSPSWGQGLNIQYF
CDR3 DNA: TGCGCCAGCAGCCCATCATGGGGACAGGGGTTGAACATTCAGTACTTC

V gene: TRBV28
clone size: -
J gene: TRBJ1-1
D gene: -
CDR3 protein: CASSAPGTPEAFF
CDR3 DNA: TGTGCCAGCAGCGCCCCGGGGACACCCGAAGCTTTCTTT

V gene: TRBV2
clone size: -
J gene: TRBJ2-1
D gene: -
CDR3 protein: CASSDLLRGNEQFF
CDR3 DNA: TGTGCCAGCAGTGACCTCCTACGGGGGAATGAGCAGTTCTTC

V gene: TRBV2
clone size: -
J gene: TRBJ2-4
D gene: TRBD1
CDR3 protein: CASLAPGGLNIQYF
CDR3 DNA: TGTGCCAGCCTTGCCCCAGGGGGCTTAAACATTCAGTACTTC

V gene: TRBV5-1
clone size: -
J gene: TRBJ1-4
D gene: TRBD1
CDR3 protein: CASSRTGVGEKLFF
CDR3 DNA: TGCGCCAGCAGCCGGACAGGGGTTGGCGAAAAACTGTTTTTT

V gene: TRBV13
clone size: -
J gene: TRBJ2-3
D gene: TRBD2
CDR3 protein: CASSFGLAGGGADTQYF
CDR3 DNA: TGTGCCAGCAGCTTCGGACTAGCGGGGGGGGGTGCAGATACGCAGTATTTT

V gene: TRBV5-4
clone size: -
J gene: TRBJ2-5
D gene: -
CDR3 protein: CASSLYASQETQYF
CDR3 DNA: TGTGCCAGCAGCTTGTACGCCAGCCAAGAGACCCAGTACTTC

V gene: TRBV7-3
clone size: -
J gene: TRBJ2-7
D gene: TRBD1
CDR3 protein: CASSPGDSSYEQYF
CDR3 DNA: TGTGCCAGCAGCCCAGGGGACAGCTCCTACGAGCAGTACTTC

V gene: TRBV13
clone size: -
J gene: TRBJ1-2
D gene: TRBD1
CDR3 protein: CASSPWEGGDVYGYTF
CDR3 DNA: TGTGCCAGCAGCCCCTGGGAAGGGGGCGATGTCTATGGCTACACCTTC

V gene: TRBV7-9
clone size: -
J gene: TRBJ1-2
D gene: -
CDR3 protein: CASSSGAGYGYTF
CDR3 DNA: TGTGCCAGCAGCTCAGGGGCTGGCTATGGCTACACCTTC

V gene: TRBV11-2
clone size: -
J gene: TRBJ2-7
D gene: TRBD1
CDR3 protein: CASSFSRDREYEQYF
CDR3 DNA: TGTGCCAGCAGCTTTTCCCGGGACAGAGAATACGAGCAGTACTTC

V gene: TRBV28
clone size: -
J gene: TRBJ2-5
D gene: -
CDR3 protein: CASGAETQYF
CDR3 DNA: TGTGCCAGCGGGGCGGAGACCCAGTACTTC

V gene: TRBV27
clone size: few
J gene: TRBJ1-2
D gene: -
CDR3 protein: CASSYSSGGGYTF
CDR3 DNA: TGTGCCAGCAGTTACTCTTCGGGGGGCGGCTACACCTTC

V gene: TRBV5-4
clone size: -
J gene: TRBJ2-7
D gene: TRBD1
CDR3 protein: CASSARQGAVGEQYF
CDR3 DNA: TGTGCCAGCAGCGCCAGACAGGGGGCAGTGGGAGAGCAGTACTTC

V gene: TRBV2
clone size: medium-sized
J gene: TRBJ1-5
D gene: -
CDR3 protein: CASSPQGGRSNQPQHF
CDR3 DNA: TGTGCCAGCAGTCCCCAGGGAGGACGGAGCAATCAGCCCCAGCATTTT

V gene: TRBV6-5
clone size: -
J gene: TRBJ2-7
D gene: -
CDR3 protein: CASSYSFRSSYEQYF
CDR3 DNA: TGTGCCAGCAGTTACTCGTTTCGGAGCTCCTACGAGCAGTACTTC

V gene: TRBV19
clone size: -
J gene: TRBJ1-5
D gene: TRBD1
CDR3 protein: CASDPGQVSNQPQHF
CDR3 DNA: TGTGCCAGCGATCCGGGACAGGTTAGCAATCAGCCCCAGCATTTT

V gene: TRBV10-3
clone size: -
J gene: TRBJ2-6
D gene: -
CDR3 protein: CAIGASSGANVLTF
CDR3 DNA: TGTGCCATCGGGGCCTCCTCTGGGGCCAACGTCCTGACTTTC

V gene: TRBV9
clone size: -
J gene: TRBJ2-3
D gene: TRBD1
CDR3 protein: CASSVTPGTGGVDTQYF
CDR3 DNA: TGTGCCAGCAGCGTAACTCCCGGGACAGGGGGCGTAGATACGCAGTATTTT

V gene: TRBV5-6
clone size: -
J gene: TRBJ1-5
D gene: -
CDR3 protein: CASSLWPGWEPQHF
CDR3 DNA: TGTGCCAGCAGCTTGTGGCCAGGTTGGGAGCCCCAGCATTTT

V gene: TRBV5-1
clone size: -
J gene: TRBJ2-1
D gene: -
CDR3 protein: CASSPVHGGRNEQFF
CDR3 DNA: TGCGCCAGCAGCCCCGTTCATGGGGGCCGCAATGAGCAGTTCTTC